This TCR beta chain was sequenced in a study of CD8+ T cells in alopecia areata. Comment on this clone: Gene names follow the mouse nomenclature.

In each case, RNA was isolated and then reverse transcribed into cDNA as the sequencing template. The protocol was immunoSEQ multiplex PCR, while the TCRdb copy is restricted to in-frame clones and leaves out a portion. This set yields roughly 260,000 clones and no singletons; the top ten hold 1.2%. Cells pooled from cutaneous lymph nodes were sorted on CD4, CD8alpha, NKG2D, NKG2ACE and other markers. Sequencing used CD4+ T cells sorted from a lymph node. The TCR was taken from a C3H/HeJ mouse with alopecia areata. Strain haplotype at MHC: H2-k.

The CDR3 sequence is CASRRLGGLDYTF. The CDR3 bases that were read are TGTGCCAGCCGTCGACTGGGGGGGCTC. The gene calls are TRBV4 and TRBJ1-2, with TRBD1 as a possible D gene (6 bases). The CDR3 goes on 4 residues after the read ends, and that part is filled in from the germline J gene. Germline CDR1 and CDR2: LGHDT and YNNKQL (reference sequence). CDR3 length: 13 amino acids.